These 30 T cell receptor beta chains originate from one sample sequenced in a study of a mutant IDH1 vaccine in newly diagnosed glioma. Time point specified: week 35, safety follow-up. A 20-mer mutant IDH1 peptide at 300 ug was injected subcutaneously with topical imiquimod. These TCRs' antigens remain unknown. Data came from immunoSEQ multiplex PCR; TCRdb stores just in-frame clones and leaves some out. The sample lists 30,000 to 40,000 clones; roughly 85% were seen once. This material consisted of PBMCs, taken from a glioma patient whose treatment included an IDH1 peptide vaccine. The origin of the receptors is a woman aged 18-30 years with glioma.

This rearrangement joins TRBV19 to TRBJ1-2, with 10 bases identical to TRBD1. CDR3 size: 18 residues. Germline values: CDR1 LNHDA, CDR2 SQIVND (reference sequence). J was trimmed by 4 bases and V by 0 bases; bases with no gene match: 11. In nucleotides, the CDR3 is TGTGCCAGTAGTATAGATCGGGACAGGGGAAGCACCCGCTATGGCTACACCTTC. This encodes CASSIDRDRGSTRYGYTF.

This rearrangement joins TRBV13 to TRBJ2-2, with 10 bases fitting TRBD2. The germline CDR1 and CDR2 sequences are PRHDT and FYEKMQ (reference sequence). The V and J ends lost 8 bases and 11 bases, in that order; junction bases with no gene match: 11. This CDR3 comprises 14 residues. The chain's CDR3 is CASAQREGRGELFF. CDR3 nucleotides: TGTGCCAGCGCCCAGCGGGAGGGCCGCGGCGAGCTGTTTTTT.

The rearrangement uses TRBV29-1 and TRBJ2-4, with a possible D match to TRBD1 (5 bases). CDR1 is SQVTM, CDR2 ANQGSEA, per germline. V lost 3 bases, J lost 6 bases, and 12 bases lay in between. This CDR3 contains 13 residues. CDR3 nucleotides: TGCAGCGTTGATTATCAGGGCGGAAACATTCAGTACTTC. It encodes CSVDYQGGNIQYF.

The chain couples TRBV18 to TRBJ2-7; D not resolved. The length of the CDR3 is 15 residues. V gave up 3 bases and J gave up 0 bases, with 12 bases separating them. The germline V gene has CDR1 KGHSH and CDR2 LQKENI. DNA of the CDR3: TGTGCCAGCTCACCGTCTAGGGCCAACTCCTACGAGCAGTACTTC. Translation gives CASSPSRANSYEQYF.

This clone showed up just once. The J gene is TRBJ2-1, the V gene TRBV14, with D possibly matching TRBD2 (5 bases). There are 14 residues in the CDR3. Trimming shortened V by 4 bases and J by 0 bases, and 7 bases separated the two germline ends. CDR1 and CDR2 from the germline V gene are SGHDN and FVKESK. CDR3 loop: CASSPLGSYNEQFF. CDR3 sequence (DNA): TGTGCCAGCAGCCCACTAGGCTCCTACAATGAGCAGTTCTTC.

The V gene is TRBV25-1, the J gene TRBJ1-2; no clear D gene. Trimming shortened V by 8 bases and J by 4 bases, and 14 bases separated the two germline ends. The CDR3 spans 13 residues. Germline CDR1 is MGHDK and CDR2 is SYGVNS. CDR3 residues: CASWREGGYGYTF. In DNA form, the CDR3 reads TGTGCCAGCTGGCGGGAGGGTGGCTATGGCTACACCTTC.

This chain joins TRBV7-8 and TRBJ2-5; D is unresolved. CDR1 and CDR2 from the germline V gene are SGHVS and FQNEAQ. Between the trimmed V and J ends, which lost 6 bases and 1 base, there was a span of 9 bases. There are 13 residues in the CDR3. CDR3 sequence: CASRPRAQETQYF. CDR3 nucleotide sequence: TGTGCCAGCAGGCCACGGGCCCAAGAGACCCAGTACTTC.

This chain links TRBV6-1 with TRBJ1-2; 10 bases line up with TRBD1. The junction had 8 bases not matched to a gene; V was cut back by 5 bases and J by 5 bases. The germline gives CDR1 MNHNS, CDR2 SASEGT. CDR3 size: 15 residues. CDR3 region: CASSPRDRGVYGYTF. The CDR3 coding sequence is TGTGCCAGCAGTCCCCGGGACAGGGGCGTTTATGGCTACACCTTC.

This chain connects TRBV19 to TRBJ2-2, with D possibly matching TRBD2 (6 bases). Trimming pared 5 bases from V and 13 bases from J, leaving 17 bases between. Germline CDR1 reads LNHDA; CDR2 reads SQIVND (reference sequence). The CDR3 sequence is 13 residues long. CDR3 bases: TGTGCCAGTAGTGCCCGACTAGACAAGGGGCTGTTTTTT. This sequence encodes CASSARLDKGLFF.

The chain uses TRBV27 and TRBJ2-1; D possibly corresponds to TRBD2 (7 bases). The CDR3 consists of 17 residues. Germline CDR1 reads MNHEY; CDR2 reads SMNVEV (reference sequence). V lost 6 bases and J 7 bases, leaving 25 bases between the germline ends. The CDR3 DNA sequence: TGTGCCAGCAGCCGAACCCTAGGGGGGGGCGCCGGTAATGAGCAGTTCTTC. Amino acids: CASSRTLGGGAGNEQFF.

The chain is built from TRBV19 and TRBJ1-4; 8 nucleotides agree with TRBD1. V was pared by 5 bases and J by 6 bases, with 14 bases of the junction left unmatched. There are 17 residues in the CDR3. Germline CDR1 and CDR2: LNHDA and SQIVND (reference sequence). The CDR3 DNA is TGTGCCAGTAGTCCCCGAAACAGGGGGAAGAAGGATGAAAAACTGTTTTTT. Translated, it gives CASSPRNRGKKDEKLFF.

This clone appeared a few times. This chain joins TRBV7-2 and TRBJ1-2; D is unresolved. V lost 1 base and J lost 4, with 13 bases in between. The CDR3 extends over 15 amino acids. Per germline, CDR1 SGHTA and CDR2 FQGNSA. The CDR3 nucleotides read TGTGCCAGCAGCTTAGTTACTGGGCAGAGCTATGGCTACACCTTC. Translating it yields CASSLVTGQSYGYTF.

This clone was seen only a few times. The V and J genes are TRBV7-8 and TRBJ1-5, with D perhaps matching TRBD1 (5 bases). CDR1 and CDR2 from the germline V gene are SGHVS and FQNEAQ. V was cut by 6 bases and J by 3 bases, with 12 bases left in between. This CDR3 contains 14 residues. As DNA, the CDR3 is TGTGCCAGCAGTGATACAGGACTCAATCAGCCCCAGCATTTT. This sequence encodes CASSDTGLNQPQHF.

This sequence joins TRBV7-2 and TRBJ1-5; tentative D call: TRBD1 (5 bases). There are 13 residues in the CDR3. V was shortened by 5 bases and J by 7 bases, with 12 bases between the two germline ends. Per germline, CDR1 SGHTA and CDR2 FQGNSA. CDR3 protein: CASSTGHLQPQHF. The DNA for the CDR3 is TGTGCCAGCAGCACTGGACACCTCCAGCCCCAGCATTTT.

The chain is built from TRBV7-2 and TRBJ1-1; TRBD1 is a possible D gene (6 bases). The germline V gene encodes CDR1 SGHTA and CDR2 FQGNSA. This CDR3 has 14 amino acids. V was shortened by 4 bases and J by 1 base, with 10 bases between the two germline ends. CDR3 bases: TGTGCCAGCAGCTCTGGGACACAGAACACTGAAGCTTTCTTT. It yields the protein CASSSGTQNTEAFF.

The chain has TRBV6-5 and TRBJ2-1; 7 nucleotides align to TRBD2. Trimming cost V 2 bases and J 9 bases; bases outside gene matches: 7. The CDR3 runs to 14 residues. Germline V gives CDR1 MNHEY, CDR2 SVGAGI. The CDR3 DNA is TGTGCCAGCAGTTACGCTAGCGGCAATGTTGAGCAGTTCTTC. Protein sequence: CASSYASGNVEQFF.

The CDR3 loop reads CASRVDYEQYF. Here the CDR3 DNA reads TGCGCCAGCCGCGTTGACTACGAGCAGTACTTC. The genes are TRBV10-2 and TRBJ2-7, with D unresolved. CDR3 size: 11 residues. V was pared by 8 bases and J by 3 bases, with 8 bases between. Germline V gives CDR1 WSHSY, CDR2 SAAADI.

The CDR3: CASSIGVDTGELFF. In DNA, the CDR3 is TGTGCCAGTAGTATCGGGGTGGACACCGGGGAGCTGTTTTTT. This chain uses TRBV19 with TRBJ2-2, with D tentatively TRBD2 (5 bases). Germline assignment: CDR1 LNHDA and CDR2 SQIVND (reference sequence). The CDR3 is 14 residues long. Trimming took off 3 bases at V and 3 bases at J, with 8 bases between the two ends.

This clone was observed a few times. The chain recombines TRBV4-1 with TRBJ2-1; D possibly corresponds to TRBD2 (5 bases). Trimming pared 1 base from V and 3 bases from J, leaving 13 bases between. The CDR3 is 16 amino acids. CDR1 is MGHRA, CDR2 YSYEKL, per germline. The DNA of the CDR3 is TGCGCCAGCAGCCAAGTCCGGCTAGCCGTCTACAATGAGCAGTTCTTC. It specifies CASSQVRLAVYNEQFF.

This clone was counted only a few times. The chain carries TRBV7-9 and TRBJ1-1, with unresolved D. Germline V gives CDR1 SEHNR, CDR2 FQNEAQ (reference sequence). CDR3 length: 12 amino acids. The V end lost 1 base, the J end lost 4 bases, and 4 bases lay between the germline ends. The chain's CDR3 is CASSLGLTEAFF. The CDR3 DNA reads TGTGCCAGCAGCTTAGGACTCACTGAAGCTTTCTTT.

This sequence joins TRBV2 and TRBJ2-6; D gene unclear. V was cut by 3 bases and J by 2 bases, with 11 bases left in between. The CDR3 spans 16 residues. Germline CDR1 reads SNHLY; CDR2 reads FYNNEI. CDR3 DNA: TGTGCCAGCAGTGAGGTGGCAACGACTGGGGCCAACGTCCTGACTTTC. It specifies CASSEVATTGANVLTF.

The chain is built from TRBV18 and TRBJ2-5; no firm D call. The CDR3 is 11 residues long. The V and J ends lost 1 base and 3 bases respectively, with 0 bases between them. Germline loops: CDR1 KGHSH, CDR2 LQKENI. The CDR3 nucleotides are TGTGCCAGCTCACCACAAGAGACCCAGTACTTC. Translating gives CASSPQETQYF.

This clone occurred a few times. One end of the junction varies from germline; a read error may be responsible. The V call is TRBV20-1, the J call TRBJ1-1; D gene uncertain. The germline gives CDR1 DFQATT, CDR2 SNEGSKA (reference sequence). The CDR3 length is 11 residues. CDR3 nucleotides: TGCAGTGCTAGAGATAACCCGGAGCGGGGCTTT. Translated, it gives CSARDNPERGF.

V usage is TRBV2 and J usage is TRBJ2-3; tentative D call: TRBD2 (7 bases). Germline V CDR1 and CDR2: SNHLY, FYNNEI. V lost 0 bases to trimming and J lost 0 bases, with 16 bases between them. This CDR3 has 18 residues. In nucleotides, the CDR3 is TGTGCCAGCAGTGAAGCCCTAGAGAGGGGGGGCAGCACAGATACGCAGTATTTT. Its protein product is CASSEALERGGSTDTQYF.

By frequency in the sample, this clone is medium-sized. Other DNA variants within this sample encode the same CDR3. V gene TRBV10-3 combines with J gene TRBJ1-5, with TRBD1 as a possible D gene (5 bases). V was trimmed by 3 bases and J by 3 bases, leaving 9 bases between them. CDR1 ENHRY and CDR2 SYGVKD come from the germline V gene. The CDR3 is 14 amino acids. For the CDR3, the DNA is TGTGCCATCAGTGACCAGGGTCACAATCAGCCCCAGCATTTT. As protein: CAISDQGHNQPQHF.

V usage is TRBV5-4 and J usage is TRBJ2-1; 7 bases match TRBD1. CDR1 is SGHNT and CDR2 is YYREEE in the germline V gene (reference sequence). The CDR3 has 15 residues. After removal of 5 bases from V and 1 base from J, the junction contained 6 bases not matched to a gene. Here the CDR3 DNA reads TGTGCCAGCAGGATTCGGGACAGATCCTACAATGAGCAGTTCTTC. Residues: CASRIRDRSYNEQFF.

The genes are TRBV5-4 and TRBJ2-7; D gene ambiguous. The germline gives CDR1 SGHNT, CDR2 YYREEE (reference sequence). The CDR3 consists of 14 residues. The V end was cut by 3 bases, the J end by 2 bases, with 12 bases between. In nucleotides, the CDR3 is TGTGCCAGCAGCTCCTCCTTATTAGCCTACGAGCAGTACTTC. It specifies CASSSSLLAYEQYF. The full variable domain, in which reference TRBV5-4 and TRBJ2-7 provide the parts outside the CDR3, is ETGVTQSPTHLIKTRGQQVTLRCSSQSGHNTVSWYQQALGQGPQFIFQYYREEENGRGNFPPRFSGLQFPNYSSELNVNALELDDSALYLCASSSSLLAYEQYFGPGTRLTVT.

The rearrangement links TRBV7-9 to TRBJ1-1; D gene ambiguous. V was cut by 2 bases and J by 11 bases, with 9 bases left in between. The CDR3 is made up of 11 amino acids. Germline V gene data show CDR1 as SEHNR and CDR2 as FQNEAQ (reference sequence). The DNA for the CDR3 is TGTGCCAGCAGCTTACTCGGCGAGGCTTTCTTT. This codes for CASSLLGEAFF.

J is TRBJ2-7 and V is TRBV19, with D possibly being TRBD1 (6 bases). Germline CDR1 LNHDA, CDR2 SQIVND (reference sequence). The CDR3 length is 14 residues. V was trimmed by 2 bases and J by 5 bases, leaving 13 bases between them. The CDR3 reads CASSILGRGDEQYF. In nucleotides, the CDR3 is TGTGCCAGTAGTATATTGGGCAGGGGCGACGAGCAGTACTTC.

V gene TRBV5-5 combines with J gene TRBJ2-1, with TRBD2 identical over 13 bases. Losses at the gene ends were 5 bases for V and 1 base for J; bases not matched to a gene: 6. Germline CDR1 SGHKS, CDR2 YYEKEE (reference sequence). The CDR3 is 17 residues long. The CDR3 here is CASRPGTSGMSYNEQFF. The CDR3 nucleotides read TGTGCCAGCAGGCCCGGGACTAGCGGGATGTCCTACAATGAGCAGTTCTTC.